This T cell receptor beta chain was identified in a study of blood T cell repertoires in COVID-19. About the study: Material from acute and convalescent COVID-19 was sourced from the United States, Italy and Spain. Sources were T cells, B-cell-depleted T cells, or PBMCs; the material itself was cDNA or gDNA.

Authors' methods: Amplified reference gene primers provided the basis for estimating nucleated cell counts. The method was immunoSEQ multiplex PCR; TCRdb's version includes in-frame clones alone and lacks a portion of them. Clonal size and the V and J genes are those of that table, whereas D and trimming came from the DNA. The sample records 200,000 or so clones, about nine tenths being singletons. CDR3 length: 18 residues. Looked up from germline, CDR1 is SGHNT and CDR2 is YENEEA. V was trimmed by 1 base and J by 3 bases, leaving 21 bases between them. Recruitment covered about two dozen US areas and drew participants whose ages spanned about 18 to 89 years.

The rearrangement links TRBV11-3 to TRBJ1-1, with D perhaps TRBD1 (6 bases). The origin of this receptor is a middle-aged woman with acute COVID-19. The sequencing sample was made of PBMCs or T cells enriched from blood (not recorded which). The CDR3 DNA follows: TGTGCCAGCAGCTTAGGAGGTATGGGGACCAGGGGTGACACTGAAGCTTTCTTT. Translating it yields CASSLGGMGTRGDTEAFF.